A selection of T cell receptor beta chains follows, all from one sample in a study of Graves' ophthalmopathy and Graves' hyperthyroidism. One entry per CDR3 protein, called by TCRdb with MiXCR from the multiplex PCR reads. The sample records 740,000 or so distinct CDR3 sequences, 35% to 50% being singletons. Material: peripheral blood. These receptors were taken from an adult man with Graves' ophthalmopathy. Both conserved end residues are part of each CDR3. Fields, in order: J gene, D gene, clone size, V gene, CDR3 DNA, CDR3 protein. D genes are given only for firm matches. Rows give clone size only sometimes, using once, few, many, or a class for an expanded clone.

>TRBJ1-2|-|few|TRBV5-8
TGTGCCAGCAGCTTGGGGGTCCAGGGCTACACCTTC
CASSLGVQGYTF
>TRBJ1-1|-|-|TRBV19
TGTGCCAGTAGTTGGACGGGGGGGGGCACTGAAGCTTTCTTT
CASSWTGGGTEAFF
>TRBJ2-5|-|many|TRBV29-1
TGCAGCGTTGACAGGGACCAAGAGACCCAGTACTTC
CSVDRDQETQYF
>TRBJ1-1|-|many|TRBV25-1
TGTGCCAGCAGTCAAACGTCGGGCGCTGAAGCTTTCTTT
CASSQTSGAEAFF
>TRBJ1-5|-|-|TRBV19
TGTGCCAGTAGTATAGATCTAGTAAGCGGGGGGAGACAGCCCCAGCATTTT
CASSIDLVSGGRQPQHF
>TRBJ2-5|TRBD1|many|TRBV10-3
TGTGCCATCAGTAAGCGGACAGGGGAAGAGACCCAGTACTTC
CAISKRTGEETQYF
>TRBJ1-2|TRBD1|few|TRBV19
TGTGCCAGTAGTCCGCGGACAGGGAATGTATATAGTGGCTACACCTTC
CASSPRTGNVYSGYTF
>TRBJ2-7|-|-|TRBV20-1
TGCAGTGAGGGGCAGGGCTACGAGCAGTACTTC
CSEGQGYEQYF
>TRBJ1-2|-|many|TRBV20-1
TGCAGTGTATGGGCGGGAGGCTACACCTTC
CSVWAGGYTF
>TRBJ1-1|-|few|TRBV7-9
TGTGCCAGCAGCCCATTGCATACCTACACTGAAGCTTTCTTT
CASSPLHTYTEAFF
>TRBJ2-7|TRBD2|few|TRBV9
TGTGTCAGACTAGCGGGAGTGATATTGAACGAGCAGTACTTC
CVRLAGVILNEQYF
>TRBJ2-2|-|many|TRBV7-9
TGTGCCAGCAGCTCGCCTGAGACGGCGAACACCGGGGAGCTGTTTTTT
CASSSPETANTGELFF
>TRBJ2-2|-|-|TRBV25-1
TGTGCCAGCAGCGTAGTAGGGGGGAAGGGCACCGGGGAGCTGTTTTTT
CASSVVGGKGTGELFF
>TRBJ1-4|TRBD1|many|TRBV11-2
TGTGCCAGCAGCTGGGGGACAGGGGGGAGACTGTTTTTT
CASSWGTGGRLFF
>TRBJ2-3|TRBD2|many|TRBV10-3
TGTGCCATCCTAGCGGGAGGGCCGACAGATACGCAGTATTTT
CAILAGGPTDTQYF
>TRBJ2-5|-|once|TRBV9
TGTGCCAGGGTCCTAGCGAGCCCCCAAGAGACCCAGTACTTC
CARVLASPQETQYF
>TRBJ1-6|-|few|TRBV7-9
TGTGCCAGCAGCTTAGCGGGGGTCCCCAATTCACCCCTCCACTTT
CASSLAGVPNSPLHF
>TRBJ2-7|TRBD1|-|TRBV7-2
TGCGCCAGCAGCCAAGAACACAGGGGCACCTACGAGCAGTACTTC
CASSQEHRGTYEQYF
>TRBJ2-2|-|few|TRBV7-9
TGTGCCACCAGTGATTTCCAGGGATACACCGGGGAGCTGTTTTTT
CATSDFQGYTGELFF
>TRBJ2-5|TRBD1|few|TRBV20-1
TGCAGTGCTGAGACAAGACAGGGGCAAGAGACCCAGTACTTC
CSAETRQGQETQYF
>TRBJ1-1|-|-|TRBV7-9
TGTGCCAGCAGCCAAGAGGTGACCAGTGGTCACACTGAAGCTTTCTTT
CASSQEVTSGHTEAFF
>TRBJ1-6|TRBD1|once|TRBV7-3
TGTGCCAGCAGCCGGTCTGGGACAGGGGATTCACCCCTCCACTTT
CASSRSGTGDSPLHF
>TRBJ2-6|TRBD1|-|TRBV9
TGTGCCAGCAGCGGGAGCGGGACAGGGACCGGGGCCAACGTCCTGACTTTC
CASSGSGTGTGANVLTF
>TRBJ1-4|-|-|TRBV19
TGTGTCAGTAGGCCAATCAGGGGACCGGCTTCGAAACTGTTTTTT
CVSRPIRGPASKLFF
>TRBJ2-2|TRBD1|few|TRBV9
TGTGCCAGCAGGGAGACAGGGGAGGTTACCGGGGAGCTGTTTTTT
CASRETGEVTGELFF
>TRBJ2-7|TRBD2|-|TRBV7-9
TGTGCCAGCAGCCTAGGGACTAGACGCTACGAGCAGTACTTC
CASSLGTRRYEQYF
>TRBJ1-1|-|-|TRBV6-2/TRBV6-3
TGTGCCAGCAGCACCCGGGGAAGGAACACTGAAGCTTTCTTT
CASSTRGRNTEAFF
>TRBJ2-7|-|-|TRBV10-3
TGTGCCATCAGTGATCTCAGGCGGAGCTCCTACGAGCAGTACTTC
CAISDLRRSSYEQYF
>TRBJ2-7|-|-|TRBV25-1
TGTGCCAGCAGGGAGAGGGACTCCTACGAGCAGTACTTC
CASRERDSYEQYF
>TRBJ2-7|-|-|TRBV2
TGTGCCAGCAGCTTCCGTCGGTCCTACGAGCAGTACTTC
CASSFRRSYEQYF
>TRBJ2-5|TRBD1|-|TRBV7-8
TGTGCCAGCAGCTGGCCGGGACAGGGGGCTCAGTACTTC
CASSWPGQGAQYF
>TRBJ1-3|TRBD1|-|TRBV12-3/TRBV12-4
TGTGCCAGCAGCCTCCGGACAGGGGTCGGAAACACCATATATTTT
CASSLRTGVGNTIYF
>TRBJ2-2|TRBD1|-|TRBV25-1
TGTGCCAGCAGTTTTGGGACAGGGCCCGGGGAGCTGTTTTTT
CASSFGTGPGELFF
>TRBJ2-7|-|-|TRBV7-9
TGTGCCAGCAGCTTAGGTGGAGACCGAACGGGGGAGCAGTACTTC
CASSLGGDRTGEQYF
>TRBJ2-2|TRBD2|-|TRBV6-6
TGTGCCAGCAGCATCGACGGTAGCGGGGGGGAGCTGTTTTTT
CASSIDGSGGELFF
>TRBJ1-1|-|many|TRBV29-1
TGCAGCCTCCGGGGGTTGGGGACTGAAGCTTTCTTT
CSLRGLGTEAFF
>TRBJ1-1|-|many|TRBV9
TGTGCCAGCAGCGAAGGACAGATGACTGAAGCTTTCTTT
CASSEGQMTEAFF
>TRBJ1-2|TRBD1|-|TRBV12-3/TRBV12-4
TGTGCCAGCAGTTTTGGGACAGCCCGATTCTATGGCTACACCTTC
CASSFGTARFYGYTF
>TRBJ1-2|TRBD1|-|TRBV15
TGTGCCGCCAGCAGCTCCGGACAGGGGGACTATTATGGCTACACCTTC
CAASSSGQGDYYGYTF
>TRBJ2-7|TRBD2|many|TRBV2
TGTGCCAGCACCGGACTAGCGGGCTATTCCTACGAGCAGTACTTC
CASTGLAGYSYEQYF
>TRBJ1-1|-|-|TRBV7-9
TGTGCCAGCAGCTTAGCCAGGAGTCAAGCTTTCTTT
CASSLARSQAFF
>TRBJ1-3|-|-|TRBV6-6
TGTGCCAGCAGCCGGGACGCCGGCTCTGGAAACACCATATATTTT
CASSRDAGSGNTIYF
>TRBJ2-5|-|many|TRBV2
TGTGCCAGCAGGGCCCCCTGGGAAGAGACCCAGTACTTC
CASRAPWEETQYF
>TRBJ2-6|-|-|TRBV20-1
TGCAGTGCTAGAGAGGCCAGGGCCTCTGGGGCCAACGTCCTGACTTTC
CSAREARASGANVLTF
>TRBJ1-6|TRBD1|-|TRBV4-2
TGTGCCAGCAGCCAAGATTACAGGGGGAAGTCACCCCTCCACTTT
CASSQDYRGKSPLHF
>TRBJ1-5|-|many|TRBV24-1
TGCGCCAGCAGCTTCCCTCAGCCCCAGCATTTT
CASSFPQPQHF
>TRBJ2-5|TRBD2|-|TRBV20-1
TGCAGTGTCCTACGTAGCGGGGGGGCTTTTGAAGAGACCCAGTACTTC
CSVLRSGGAFEETQYF
>TRBJ2-5|TRBD1|-|TRBV10-3
TGTGCCATCAGTGAGGCGACAGGGGGCGGTCAAGAGACCCAGTACTTC
CAISEATGGGQETQYF
>TRBJ1-1|TRBD1|-|TRBV7-2
TGTGCCAGCAGCTTCCAGATCACACAGGGGGATGAAGCTTTCTTT
CASSFQITQGDEAFF
>TRBJ2-2|TRBD1|few|TRBV19
TGTGCCAGTAGTACCGGGACAGGGACCAGCGCCGGGGAGCTGTTTTTT
CASSTGTGTSAGELFF
>TRBJ1-1|TRBD1|few|TRBV20-1
TGCAGTGAAAACCCGGGACAGCTCACTGAAGCTTTCTTT
CSENPGQLTEAFF
>TRBJ1-6|TRBD1|many|TRBV2
TGTGCCAGCAGTGGACAGGGGTTCTATAATTCACCCCTCCACTTT
CASSGQGFYNSPLHF
>TRBJ2-5|TRBD1|-|TRBV7-9
TGCGCCAGCAGCACGACCTCCGGGACAGGGGGTATTGAGACCCAGTACTTC
CASSTTSGTGGIETQYF
>TRBJ2-5|-|many|TRBV29-1
TGCAGCGTTGAATTAGCTTCCCAAGAGACCCAGTACTTC
CSVELASQETQYF